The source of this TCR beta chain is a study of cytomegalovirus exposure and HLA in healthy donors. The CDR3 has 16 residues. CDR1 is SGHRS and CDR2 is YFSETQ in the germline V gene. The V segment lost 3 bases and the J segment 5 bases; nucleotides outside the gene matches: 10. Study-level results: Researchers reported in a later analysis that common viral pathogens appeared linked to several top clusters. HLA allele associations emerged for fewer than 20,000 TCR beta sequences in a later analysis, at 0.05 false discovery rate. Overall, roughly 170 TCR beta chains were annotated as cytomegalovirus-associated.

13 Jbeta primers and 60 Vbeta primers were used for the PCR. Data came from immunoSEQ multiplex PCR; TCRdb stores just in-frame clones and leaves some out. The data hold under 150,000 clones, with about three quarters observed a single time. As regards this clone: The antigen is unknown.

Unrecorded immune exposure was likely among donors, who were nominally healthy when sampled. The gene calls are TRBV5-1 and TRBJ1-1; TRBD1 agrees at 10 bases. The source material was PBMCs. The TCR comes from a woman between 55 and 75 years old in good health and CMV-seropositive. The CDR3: CASSSGQGVVQTEAFF. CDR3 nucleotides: TGCGCCAGCAGCTCCGGACAGGGGGTGGTTCAGACTGAAGCTTTCTTT. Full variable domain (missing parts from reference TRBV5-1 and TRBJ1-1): KAGVTQTPRYLIKTRGQQVTLSCSPISGHRSVSWYQQTPGQGLQFLFEYFSETQRNKGNFPGRFSGRQFSNSRSEMNVSTLELGDSALYLCASSSGQGVVQTEAFFGQGTRLTVV.